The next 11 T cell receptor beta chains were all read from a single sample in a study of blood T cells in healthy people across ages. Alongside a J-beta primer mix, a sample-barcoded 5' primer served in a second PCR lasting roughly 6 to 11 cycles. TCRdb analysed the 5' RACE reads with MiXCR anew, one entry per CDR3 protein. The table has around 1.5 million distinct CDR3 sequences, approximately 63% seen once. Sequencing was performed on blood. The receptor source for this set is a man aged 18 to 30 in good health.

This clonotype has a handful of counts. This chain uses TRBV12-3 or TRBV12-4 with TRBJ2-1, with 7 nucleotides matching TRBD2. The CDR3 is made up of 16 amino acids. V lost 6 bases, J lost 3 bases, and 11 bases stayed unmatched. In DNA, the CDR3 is TGTGCCAGCAGCTTTAAGCGGGATACCCTCTACAATGAGCAGTTCTTC. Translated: CASSFKRDTLYNEQFF.

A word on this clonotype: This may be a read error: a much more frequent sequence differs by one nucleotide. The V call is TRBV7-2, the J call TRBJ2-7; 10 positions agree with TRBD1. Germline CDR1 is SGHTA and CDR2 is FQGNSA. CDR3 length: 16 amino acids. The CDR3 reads CASSLDGGQGPYQQYF. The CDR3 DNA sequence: TGTGCCAGCAGCTTAGATGGGGGACAGGGGCCCTACCAGCAGTACTTC.

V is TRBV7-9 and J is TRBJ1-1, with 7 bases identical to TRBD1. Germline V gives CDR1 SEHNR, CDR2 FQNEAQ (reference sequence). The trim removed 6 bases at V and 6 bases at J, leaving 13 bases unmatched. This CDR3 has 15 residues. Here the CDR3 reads CASRFAGGGNAEAFF. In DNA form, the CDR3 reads TGTGCCAGCAGATTCGCAGGGGGGGGAAACGCTGAAGCTTTCTTT.

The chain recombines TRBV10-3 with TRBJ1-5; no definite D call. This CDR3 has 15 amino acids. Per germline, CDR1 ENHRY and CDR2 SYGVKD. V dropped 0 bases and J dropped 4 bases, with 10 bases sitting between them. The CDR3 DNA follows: TGTGCCATCAGTGAGTCGGTAGTCTTAAATCAGCCCCAGCATTTT. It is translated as CAISESVVLNQPQHF.

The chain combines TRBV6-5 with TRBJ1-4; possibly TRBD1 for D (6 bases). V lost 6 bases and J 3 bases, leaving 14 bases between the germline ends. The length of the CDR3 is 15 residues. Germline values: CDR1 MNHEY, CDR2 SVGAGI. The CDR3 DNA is TGTGCCAGCAGAACCCAGGGGCGAGCTAATGAAAAACTGTTTTTT. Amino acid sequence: CASRTQGRANEKLFF.

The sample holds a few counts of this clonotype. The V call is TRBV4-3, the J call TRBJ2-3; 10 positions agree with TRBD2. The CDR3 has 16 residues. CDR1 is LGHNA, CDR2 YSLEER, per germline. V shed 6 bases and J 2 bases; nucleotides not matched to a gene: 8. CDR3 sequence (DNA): TGCGCCAGCAGGCAGGCGAGCGGGGGGGTCACAGATACGCAGTATTTT. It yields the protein CASRQASGGVTDTQYF.

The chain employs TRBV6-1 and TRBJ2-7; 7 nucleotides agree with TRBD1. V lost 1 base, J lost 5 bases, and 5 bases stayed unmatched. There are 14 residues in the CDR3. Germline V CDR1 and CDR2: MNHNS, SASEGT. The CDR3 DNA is TGTGCCAGCAGTGAAGGGGACAGTACTGACGAGCAGTACTTC. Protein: CASSEGDSTDEQYF.

CDR3: CASSTPGLGLGLEQFF. The CDR3 DNA reads TGTGCCAGCAGCACACCGGGACTAGGTTTAGGACTTGAGCAGTTCTTC. The chain has TRBV7-9 and TRBJ2-1; 8 nucleotides line up with TRBD2. The CDR3 sequence is 16 residues long. Germline CDR1 SEHNR, CDR2 FQNEAQ (reference sequence). V lost 5 bases to trimming and J lost 9 bases; unmatched junction nucleotides: 15.

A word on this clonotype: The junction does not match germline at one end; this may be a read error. The CDR3 sequence is CAGSQETGRGYEQYF. CDR3 bases: TGCGCCGGCAGCCAAGAAACAGGGAGAGGCTACGAGCAGTACTTC. V usage is TRBV4-1 and J usage is TRBJ2-7; maybe TRBD1 (6 bases). This CDR3 is built from 15 residues. The germline V gene has CDR1 MGHRA and CDR2 YSYEKL.

As DNA, the CDR3 is TGCGCCAGCAGCCAGGACATAGCGGGGCCACCCTACAATGAGCAGTTCTTC. It translates to CASSQDIAGPPYNEQFF. The chain is built from TRBV4-1 and TRBJ2-1; 8 nucleotides line up with TRBD2. This CDR3 spans 17 amino acids. Unmatched junction bases numbered 9, after V lost 3 bases and J lost 2 bases. The V gene's germline CDR1 is MGHRA and CDR2 YSYEKL.

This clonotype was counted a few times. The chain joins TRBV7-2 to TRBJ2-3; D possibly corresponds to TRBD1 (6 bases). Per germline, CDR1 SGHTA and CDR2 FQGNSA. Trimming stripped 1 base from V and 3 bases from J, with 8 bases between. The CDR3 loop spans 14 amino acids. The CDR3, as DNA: TGTGCCAGCAGCTTAGAACAGGGAACAGATACGCAGTATTTT. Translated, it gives CASSLEQGTDTQYF.